This T cell receptor beta chain was found in a study of T cell responses to AZD1222 COVID-19 vaccine. About the research overall: It was second doses at about 4 or about 12 weeks that were pooled.

The sample holds one count of this clone. Trimming removed 2 bases from V and 7 bases from J; junction bases left unmatched: 10. Germline assignment: CDR1 ENHRY and CDR2 SYGVKD. The length of the CDR3 is 17 residues. The assay was immunoSEQ multiplex PCR, and TCRdb's table has in-frame clones only and misses some. The repertoire holds some 130,000 clones, with more than 85% as singletons. The chain carries TRBV10-3 and TRBJ2-1; 11 positions match TRBD2. The receptor was isolated from an adult in good health. The sample in question was peripheral blood, obtained on day 0 of AZD1222 vaccination. DNA of the CDR3: TGTGCCATCAGTGAGGCCGAAGGACTAGCGGGTCCGAATGAGCAGTTCTTC. This sequence encodes CAISEAEGLAGPNEQFF.